Shown below are 12 T cell receptor beta chains from a single sample sequenced in a study of cytomegalovirus exposure and HLA in healthy donors. The PCR used 60 Vbeta and 13 Jbeta primers. Data came from immunoSEQ multiplex PCR; TCRdb stores just in-frame clones and leaves some out. Of under 150,000 clones in the sample, around 77% were seen once. What was sequenced was PBMCs. Receptors were obtained from a man between 45 and 60 years old in good health and CMV-seronegative.

The chain is built from TRBV4-3 and TRBJ1-2; 8 bases fit TRBD1. The CDR3 runs to 20 residues. Losses at the gene ends were 0 bases for V and 0 bases for J; bases not matched to a gene: 15. Per germline, CDR1 LGHNA and CDR2 YSLEER. The CDR3 nucleotides read TGCGCCAGCAGCCAAGATCGCCAGGGGGCATTGGGGCTAGCTAACTATGGCTACACCTTC. Amino acid sequence: CASSQDRQGALGLANYGYTF.

The CDR3 DNA follows: TGTGCCACCGGACTAGCGGGAGGGCCCCTACCGAAGCAGTACTTC. The encoded protein is CATGLAGGPLPKQYF. This rearrangement joins TRBV6-1 to TRBJ2-7, with TRBD2 identical over 15 bases. This CDR3 region has 15 residues. Trimming at V came to 10 bases and at J to 8 bases, leaving 12 bases not matched to a gene. Germline V CDR1 and CDR2: MNHNS, SASEGT.

The V gene is TRBV2, the J gene TRBJ1-4; the D gene is possibly TRBD1 (5 bases). CDR1 and CDR2 (germline): SNHLY, FYNNEI. This CDR3 spans 15 amino acids. Trimming stripped 2 bases from V and 3 bases from J, with 10 bases between. The DNA for the CDR3 is TGTGCCAGCAGTGAATCAGGGTCGTCTAATGAAAAACTGTTTTTT. Encoded protein: CASSESGSSNEKLFF.

This clone was detected only a few times. The chain links TRBV7-9 to TRBJ1-5; 7 positions agree with TRBD1. This CDR3 spans 13 amino acids. Per the germline V gene, CDR1 is SEHNR and CDR2 is FQNEAQ (reference sequence). V gave up 5 bases and J gave up 4 bases; unmatched junction bases: 2. CDR3 in amino acids: CASSLQGNQPQHF. DNA for the CDR3: TGTGCCAGCAGCCTACAGGGGAATCAGCCCCAGCATTTT.

The CDR3 nucleotides are TGTGCCAGCCGCCGACTAGCGGGAGTTCCCTACGAGCAGTACTTC. Translation: CASRRLAGVPYEQYF. The chain has TRBV27 and TRBJ2-7; 12 bases align to TRBD2. The V gene's germline CDR1 is MNHEY and CDR2 SMNVEV (reference sequence). V shed 8 bases and J 2 bases; nucleotides not matched to a gene: 7. The CDR3 runs to 15 residues.

The CDR3 DNA reads TGTGCCAGCAGTTTGTATCCAACCGGGACAGGGAAGGATCAGCCCCAGCATTTT. This encodes CASSLYPTGTGKDQPQHF. This sequence joins TRBV27 and TRBJ1-5, with TRBD1 identical over 9 bases. Germline CDR1 reads MNHEY; CDR2 reads SMNVEV (reference sequence). CDR3 length: 18 amino acids. V was pared by 3 bases and J by 5 bases, with 14 bases of the junction left unmatched.

The V call is TRBV5-1, the J call TRBJ2-7, with TRBD2 as a possible D gene (5 bases). This CDR3 region has 13 residues. The V gene's germline CDR1 is SGHRS and CDR2 YFSETQ. The germline V and J ends were trimmed by 5 bases and 2 bases, with 11 bases remaining between them. The CDR3 DNA is TGCGCCAGCAGTCGAGAGGGCGCCTACGAGCAGTACTTC. Its translation: CASSREGAYEQYF.

The V and J genes are TRBV11-2 and TRBJ2-7, with TRBD2 matching 7 bases. The CDR3 is made up of 14 amino acids. After removal of 1 base from V and 5 bases from J, the junction contained 5 bases not matched to a gene. CDR1 and CDR2 from the germline V gene are SGHAT and FQNNGV. CDR3 region: CASSLGGRTNEQYF. The CDR3 DNA reads as TGTGCCAGCAGCTTAGGCGGGAGAACAAACGAGCAGTACTTC. The full variable domain, with the rest looked up from reference TRBV11-2 and TRBJ2-7, is EAGVAQSPRYKIIEKRQSVAFWCNPISGHATLYWYQQILGQGPKLLIQFQNNGVVDDSQLPKDRFSAERLKGVDSTLKIQPAKLEDSAVYLCASSLGGRTNEQYFGPGTRLTVT.

This chain connects TRBV11-2 to TRBJ2-7, with TRBD1 as a possible D gene (6 bases). The CDR3 spans 13 residues. Germline CDR1 SGHAT, CDR2 FQNNGV. V lost 4 bases, J lost 3 bases, and 10 bases lay in between. The chain's CDR3 is CASSSRQDYEQYF. The CDR3 DNA follows: TGTGCCAGCAGCTCTAGACAGGACTACGAGCAGTACTTC.

The CDR3, as DNA: TGTGCCAGCAGTCCGGGAGCACTAAGTTCTGAAGCTTTCTTT. Translated: CASSPGALSSEAFF. This sequence joins TRBV2 and TRBJ1-1; D gene unclear. The CDR3 is 14 residues long. Per germline, CDR1 SNHLY and CDR2 FYNNEI. V shed 5 bases and J shed 6 bases, with 16 bases lying between them.

J is TRBJ2-3 and V is TRBV9; D not certain. CDR1 and CDR2 from the germline V gene are SGDLS and YYNGEE. V lost 3 bases and J 2 bases, leaving 7 bases between the germline ends. The CDR3 spans 13 residues. This CDR3 is CASSGSDTDTQYF. The DNA for the CDR3 is TGTGCCAGCAGCGGATCAGACACAGATACGCAGTATTTT.

A few counts support this clone. The CDR3: CASVGTGSSYNEQFF. In DNA, the CDR3 is TGTGCCAGTGTAGGTACCGGGAGTTCCTACAATGAGCAGTTCTTC. The chain employs TRBV7-9 and TRBJ2-1; TRBD2 might be the D (6 bases). The CDR3 is made up of 15 amino acids. The ends were cut back, 9 bases at V and 1 base at J, with 16 bases in the middle. Per the germline V gene, CDR1 is SEHNR and CDR2 is FQNEAQ (reference sequence).